The next 22 T cell receptor beta chains were all read from a single sample in a study of blood T cell repertoires in COVID-19. The method was immunoSEQ multiplex PCR; TCRdb's version includes in-frame clones alone and lacks a portion of them. The sample has some 57,000 clones; around 84% are singletons. Sequences were obtained from peripheral blood. The receptors come from a man aged 65-85 years with acute or convalescent COVID-19.

This clone was seen only a few times. The chain employs TRBV14 and TRBJ1-2; D call uncertain. Trimming stripped 2 bases from V and 7 bases from J, with 11 bases between. Germline-derived CDR1 and CDR2 are SGHDN and FVKESK. CDR3 length: 13 amino acids. The CDR3 loop is CASSQQPWSGYTF. Written as DNA, the CDR3 is TGTGCCAGCAGCCAACAACCTTGGAGTGGCTACACCTTC.

The chain has TRBV7-8 and TRBJ1-6; TRBD1 might be the D (5 bases). V was shortened by 4 bases and J by 2 bases, with 9 bases between the two germline ends. This CDR3 has 15 amino acids. In germline, CDR1 is SGHVS, CDR2 FQNEAQ. CDR3 DNA: TGTGCCAGCAGCTCTGACAGAGCCTATAATTCACCCCTCCACTTT. Translation: CASSSDRAYNSPLHF. Full variable domain (outside the CDR3, taken from reference TRBV7-8 and TRBJ1-6): GAGVSQSPRYKVAKRGQDVALRCDPISGHVSLFWYQQALGQGPEFLTYFQNEAQLDKSGLPSDRFFAERPEGSVSTLKIQRTQQEDSAVYLCASSSDRAYNSPLHFGNGTRLTVT.

This chain links TRBV19 with TRBJ1-2; D gene unclear. The V gene's germline CDR1 is LNHDA and CDR2 SQIVND (reference sequence). The CDR3 runs 16 residues. Trimming cost V 5 bases and J 4 bases, with 20 bases left between them. The chain's CDR3 is CASSSVLPLPRYGYTF. CDR3 coding DNA: TGTGCCAGTAGTTCGGTACTTCCTCTACCCCGCTATGGCTACACCTTC. Full variable domain (missing parts from reference TRBV19 and TRBJ1-2): DGGITQSPKYLFRKEGQNVTLSCEQNLNHDAMYWYRQDPGQGLRLIYYSQIVNDFQKGDIAEGYSVSREKKESFPLTVTSAQKNPTAFYLCASSSVLPLPRYGYTFGSGTRLTVV.

V usage is TRBV3-1 (or the pseudogene TRBV3-2) and J usage is TRBJ1-6; no reliable D call. The V and J ends lost 1 base and 10 bases respectively, with 11 bases between them. The germline V gene encodes CDR1 LGHDT and CDR2 YNNKEL (reference sequence). The CDR3 spans 14 residues. This chain's CDR3 is CASSQGLAGSPLHF. CDR3 nucleotide sequence: TGTGCCAGCAGCCAAGGTTTGGCGGGGTCACCCCTCCACTTT.

This chain links TRBV5-1 with TRBJ2-2, with 8 bases fitting TRBD1. CDR3 length equals 16 residues. Germline values: CDR1 SGHRS, CDR2 YFSETQ. With 2 bases clipped from V and 2 bases from J, the junction kept 5 bases outside the gene matches. For the CDR3, the DNA is TGCGCCAGCAGCTTCTCGACAGGGGCCAACACCGGGGAGCTGTTTTTT. Its protein product is CASSFSTGANTGELFF.

The chain uses TRBV7-9 and TRBJ1-4; D remains ambiguous. Trimming removed 9 bases at V and 5 bases at J, with 13 bases between. Germline V gene lookup returns CDR1 SEHNR and CDR2 FQNEAQ (reference sequence). This CDR3 has 13 amino acids. CDR3 coding DNA: TGTGCCAGTGGGAGACCGGTGAATGAAAAACTGTTTTTT. Its translation is CASGRPVNEKLFF.

The chain carries TRBV19 and TRBJ2-3; D is unresolved. V was cut by 5 bases and J by 6 bases, with 12 bases left in between. Germline loops: CDR1 LNHDA, CDR2 SQIVND (reference sequence). The CDR3 runs to 13 residues. CDR3 nucleotide sequence: TGTGCCAGTAGTCCTATCGGGTTGGATACGCAGTATTTT. Its translation: CASSPIGLDTQYF.

This clone was counted between two and nine times. The chain couples TRBV6-4 to TRBJ2-1; 9 nucleotides line up with TRBD1. Germline V gene data show CDR1 as MRHNA and CDR2 as SNTAGT. V gave up 0 bases and J gave up 6 bases; unmatched junction bases: 0. The CDR3 spans 14 residues. CDR3 sequence: CASSDSTGGNEQFF. In nucleotides, the CDR3 is TGTGCCAGCAGTGACTCGACAGGGGGCAATGAGCAGTTCTTC.

The genes are TRBV10-3 and TRBJ2-7, with D possibly being TRBD1 (6 bases). This CDR3 comprises 16 residues. Trimming removed 3 bases from V and 0 bases from J, with 15 bases in between. Germline-derived CDR1 and CDR2 are ENHRY and SYGVKD. This CDR3 is CAISELSQGLSYEQYF. The DNA for the CDR3 is TGTGCCATCAGTGAATTATCACAGGGTCTCTCCTACGAGCAGTACTTC.

The CDR3 reads CASSSSPAANEKLFF. CDR3 DNA sequence: TGTGCCAGCAGCAGTTCTCCGGCGGCTAATGAAAAACTGTTTTTT. The V call is TRBV9, the J call TRBJ1-4; D unresolved. From germline, CDR1 is SGDLS and CDR2 YYNGEE. The CDR3 is 15 amino acids. V shed 4 bases and J shed 3 bases, with 13 bases lying between them.

CDR3 in amino acids: CASSWVPQGDPTETQYF. The CDR3 DNA reads TGCGCCAGCAGCTGGGTCCCCCAGGGGGACCCAACCGAGACCCAGTACTTC. The rearrangement uses TRBV5-1 and TRBJ2-5; 7 bases agree with TRBD1. V trimming: 3 bases; J trimming: 5 bases; junction bases outside the gene matches: 16. The V gene's germline CDR1 is SGHRS and CDR2 YFSETQ. The CDR3 is made up of 17 amino acids.

Points on this clone: One end of the junction varies from germline; a read error may be responsible. V and J are TRBV3-1 (or the pseudogene TRBV3-2) and TRBJ2-3, with 8 bases identical to TRBD1. Germline-derived CDR1 and CDR2 are LGHDT and YNNKEL (reference sequence). This CDR3 comprises 12 residues. CDR3: CASRQDRGPQYF. The CDR3 DNA sequence: TGTGCCAGCAGACAAGACAGGGGACCGCAGTATTTT.

V and J are TRBV7-8 and TRBJ1-2; no clear D. The CDR3 runs to 16 residues. The V gene's germline CDR1 is SGHVS and CDR2 FQNEAQ. Trimming took 4 bases from V and 4 from J, leaving 19 bases between them. This chain's CDR3 is CASSYGRVAWPYGYTF. DNA for the CDR3: TGTGCCAGCAGCTACGGGAGGGTCGCCTGGCCCTATGGCTACACCTTC.

The J gene is TRBJ1-1, the V gene TRBV29-1; D ambiguous. This CDR3 has 12 amino acids. Germline loops: CDR1 SQVTM, CDR2 ANQGSEA. DNA for the CDR3: TGCAGGGTCACATTTCCAAACACTGAAGCTTTCTTT. This sequence encodes CRVTFPNTEAFF.

The chain couples TRBV30 to TRBJ1-4, with D possibly matching TRBD1 (6 bases). This CDR3 region has 14 residues. V was trimmed by 5 bases and J by 1 base, leaving 11 bases between them. Germline V gives CDR1 GTSNPN, CDR2 SVGIG (reference sequence). The DNA for the CDR3 is TGTGCCTGGTCGAGGGACATAACTAATGAAAAACTGTTTTTT. Amino acid sequence: CAWSRDITNEKLFF.

The V and J genes are TRBV6-5 and TRBJ2-5, with 7 nucleotides matching TRBD2. With V trimmed by 8 bases and J by 5 bases, 5 bases remained unmatched. Germline assignment: CDR1 MNHEY and CDR2 SVGAGI. CDR3 length equals 12 residues. The CDR3 region has the DNA TGTGCCAGCGGCAGACTAGCCGAGACCCAGTACTTC. Translating it yields CASGRLAETQYF.

This chain joins TRBV10-2 and TRBJ2-1, with 8 bases matching TRBD1. The germline CDR1 and CDR2 sequences are WSHSY and SAAADI. The CDR3 loop spans 18 amino acids. The ends lost 6 bases at V and 2 bases at J; junction bases unmatched: 15. CDR3 amino acids: CASRTGGLISEAYNEQFF. In DNA, the CDR3 is TGCGCCAGCAGAACAGGGGGGTTGATCTCCGAGGCCTACAATGAGCAGTTCTTC.

The chain combines TRBV7-8 with TRBJ2-2; the D gene is possibly TRBD1 (5 bases). This CDR3 is 15 amino acids long. V was clipped by 1 base and J by 1 base, with 7 bases between them. Germline assignment: CDR1 SGHVS and CDR2 FQNEAQ. CDR3 bases: TGTGCCAGCAGCTTAGACAGGAAGAACACCGGGGAGCTGTTTTTT. The encoded protein is CASSLDRKNTGELFF.

DNA for the CDR3: TGTGCCAGTAACGGGTACGGCTCCTATAATTCACCCCTCCACTTT. Amino acid sequence: CASNGYGSYNSPLHF. This chain uses TRBV19 with TRBJ1-6, with D unclear. The CDR3 totals 15 residues. The germline V gene has CDR1 LNHDA and CDR2 SQIVND (reference sequence). V was trimmed by 7 bases and J by 0 bases, leaving 10 bases between them.

A few counts support this clone. The DNA for the CDR3 is TGTGCCAGCAGTGTTTTAGTGATTCAGCCCCAGCATTTT. As protein: CASSVLVIQPQHF. The chain uses TRBV2 and TRBJ1-5, with no clear D. The CDR3 loop spans 13 amino acids. The V end lost 4 bases, the J end lost 6 bases, and 10 bases lay between the germline ends. Germline values: CDR1 SNHLY, CDR2 FYNNEI.

This clone has just a few counts. The rearrangement joins TRBV3-1 (or the pseudogene TRBV3-2) to TRBJ1-4; 7 nucleotides align to TRBD1. CDR1 and CDR2 from the germline V gene are LGHDT and YNNKEL (reference sequence). This CDR3 spans 15 amino acids. V shed 3 bases and J 6 bases; nucleotides not matched to a gene: 7. The CDR3 region is CASSHGTARDEKLFF. In DNA form, the CDR3 reads TGTGCCAGCAGCCACGGGACAGCTAGGGATGAAAAACTGTTTTTT.

V usage is TRBV28 and J usage is TRBJ2-2; the D gene is possibly TRBD2 (5 bases). V gave up 1 base and J gave up 1 base, with 10 bases separating them. The CDR3 runs 16 residues. Looked up from germline, CDR1 is MDHEN and CDR2 is SYDVKM. CDR3 nucleotides: TGTGCCAGCAGTTTATTTAAACTAGGGAACACCGGGGAGCTGTTTTTT. As protein: CASSLFKLGNTGELFF.